The T cell receptor beta chain under discussion was sequenced for a study of T cells in Graves' hyperthyroidism and ophthalmopathy. RNA transcripts were the template for amplifying TCR beta CDR3 regions. RT-PCR in the first round (using the HTBI primer set) targeted the TCR CDR3. MiXCR, applied by TCRdb to the multiplex PCR reads, yields one record per CDR3 protein. The sample contains about 350,000 distinct CDR3 sequences, around 14% of which appear only once. Germline V gene lookup returns CDR1 GTSNPN and CDR2 SVGIG (reference sequence). J gave up 4 bases and V 4 bases, and 5 bases lay outside the gene matches. The CDR3 length is 14 residues.

Sequencing was performed on blood. The clonotype originates from a woman in her twenties or thirties with Graves' hyperthyroidism. The V and J genes are TRBV30 and TRBJ2-2; 8 positions agree with TRBD1. CDR3 amino acids: CAWMAGGFTGELFF. In nucleotides, the CDR3 is TGTGCCTGGATGGCAGGGGGCTTCACCGGGGAGCTGTTTTTT.